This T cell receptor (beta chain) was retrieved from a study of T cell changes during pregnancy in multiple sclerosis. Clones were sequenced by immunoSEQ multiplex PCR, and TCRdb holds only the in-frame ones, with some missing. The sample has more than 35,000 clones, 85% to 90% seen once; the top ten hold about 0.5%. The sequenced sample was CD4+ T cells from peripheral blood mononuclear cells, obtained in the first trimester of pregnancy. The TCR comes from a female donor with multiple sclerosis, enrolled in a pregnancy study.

In DNA form, the CDR3 reads TGTGCCAGTAGTACTTCCGGGACAGGGACCAAAAACATTCAGTACTTC. Amino acids: CASSTSGTGTKNIQYF. The gene calls are TRBV19 and TRBJ2-4, with TRBD1 identical over 9 bases. Germline CDR1 LNHDA, CDR2 SQIVND (reference sequence). V lost 4 bases to trimming and J lost 2 bases; unmatched junction nucleotides: 6. CDR3 length equals 16 residues.